Below, 8 T cell receptor beta chains from the same sample are listed, as sequenced in a study of blood T cell repertoires in COVID-19. Libraries were prepared by immunoSEQ multiplex PCR; TCRdb keeps only in-frame clonotypes and omits some of them. The table has about 220,000 clones, about 88% seen once. Sequenced material: peripheral blood. Receptor source: a man aged 50 to 59 who had recovered from COVID-19.

V gene TRBV5-1 combines with J gene TRBJ2-5, with 9 bases aligning to TRBD1. This CDR3 region has 15 residues. Germline V gene lookup returns CDR1 SGHRS and CDR2 YFSETQ. Trimming removed 3 bases from V and 4 bases from J; junction bases left unmatched: 7. This chain's CDR3 is CASSSAGTGRETQYF. CDR3 sequence (DNA): TGCGCCAGCAGCTCAGCCGGGACAGGGAGAGAGACCCAGTACTTC.

This chain joins TRBV5-1 and TRBJ1-2; the match to TRBD1 covers 10 bases. Per germline, CDR1 SGHRS and CDR2 YFSETQ. CDR3 length: 14 residues. The J segment lost 5 bases and the V segment lost 4 bases, leaving 5 bases of the junction unmatched. Here the CDR3 DNA reads TGCGCCAGCAGCAAAGACAGGGGGCCTTATGGCTACACCTTC. Translation gives CASSKDRGPYGYTF.

The rearrangement joins TRBV7-9 to TRBJ2-3, with 7 bases identical to TRBD1. This CDR3 spans 14 amino acids. The germline CDR1 and CDR2 sequences are SEHNR and FQNEAQ (reference sequence). V was pared by 2 bases and J by 5 bases, with 4 bases of the junction left unmatched. The CDR3 region has the DNA TGTGCCAGCAGCTTATTGTCAGGGGGAGATACGCAGTATTTT. Encoded protein: CASSLLSGGDTQYF.

This chain joins TRBV7-7 and TRBJ1-5; 7 bases agree with TRBD1. The CDR3 length is 18 residues. V dropped 7 bases and J dropped 0; count of bases not matched to a gene: 15. Germline lookup yields CDR1 SSHAT and CDR2 FNYEAQ (reference sequence). DNA of the CDR3: TGTGCCAGCACCCTCAGAACAGGGGTCCAATATAGCAATCAGCCCCAGCATTTT. As protein: CASTLRTGVQYSNQPQHF.

The J gene is TRBJ2-3, the V gene TRBV27; TRBD2 agrees at 13 bases. Germline V gene data show CDR1 as MNHEY and CDR2 as SMNVEV (reference sequence). The length of the CDR3 is 15 residues. Germline trimming cut 6 bases from V and 2 bases from J; bases unmatched to any gene: 2. The CDR3 DNA follows: TGTGCCAGCAGACTAGCGGGAGGGGCCACAGATACGCAGTATTTT. Protein product: CASRLAGGATDTQYF.

The V call is TRBV7-2, the J call TRBJ2-7; D possibly corresponds to TRBD1 (5 bases). With 0 bases removed from V and 2 bases from J, the gap between germline ends came to 17 bases. The CDR3 loop spans 17 amino acids. CDR1 SGHTA and CDR2 FQGNSA come from the germline V gene. This CDR3 reads CASSLASIPGQPYEQYF. As DNA, the CDR3 is TGTGCCAGCAGCTTAGCGAGTATCCCCGGACAACCCTACGAGCAGTACTTC.

The rearrangement uses TRBV14 and TRBJ2-1, with a possible D match to TRBD1 (6 bases). Trimming left V 7 bases short and J 7 bases short, with 23 bases between. CDR3 length: 16 residues. CDR1 SGHDN and CDR2 FVKESK come from the germline V gene. The CDR3 DNA reads TGTGCCAGCACCCCGAACGGGCAGGGGCGATGGAATGAGCAGTTCTTC. This codes for CASTPNGQGRWNEQFF.

The chain carries TRBV2 and TRBJ2-3; 8 bases are a match to TRBD2. The CDR3 runs to 15 residues. Germline values: CDR1 SNHLY, CDR2 FYNNEI. J lost 2 bases, V lost 3 bases, and 4 bases had no gene match. Written as DNA, the CDR3 is TGTGCCAGCAGTGAGTTAGCGGGGATCACAGATACGCAGTATTTT. Its protein product is CASSELAGITDTQYF.